Included here is one T cell receptor (beta chain) sequence, with context. The length of the CDR3 is 17 residues. Germline V gene data show CDR1 as LGHNA and CDR2 as YSLEER. V lost 1 base, J lost 0 bases, and 5 bases stayed unmatched. This record belongs to a study of blood T cell repertoires in COVID-19. Study context: Sites across the United States, Italy and Spain contributed samples from acute and convalescent COVID-19. T cells, B-cell-depleted T cells, or PBMCs supplied cDNA or gDNA.

Clones were read by immunoSEQ multiplex PCR, and TCRdb kept only the in-frame ones, dropping some. The table shows about 210,000 clones, with almost 85% occurring only once. The sequencing sample was made of peripheral blood. The source of this sequence is a woman aged 40-49 years with acute or convalescent COVID-19. The genes are TRBV4-3 and TRBJ2-1; TRBD2 aligns across 8 bases. DNA of the CDR3: TGCGCCAGCAGCCAAGCTGAGGGGACTAGCTCCTACAATGAGCAGTTCTTC. Its translation: CASSQAEGTSSYNEQFF.